This TCR beta chain was obtained from a study of T cells in Graves' hyperthyroidism and ophthalmopathy. From RNA transcripts, TCR beta CDR3 regions were amplified. The HTBI primer set was used in a first-round RT-PCR of the TCR CDR3. Each CDR3 protein is one row after TCRdb ran MiXCR on the multiplex PCR reads. Of 200,000 to 250,000 distinct CDR3 sequences in the sample, approximately 16% were seen once. The germline gives CDR1 SGHNT, CDR2 YYREEE (reference sequence). Trimming pared 5 bases from V and 7 bases from J, leaving 9 bases between. CDR3 length equals 12 residues. J is TRBJ2-2 and V is TRBV5-4; no reliable D call. Sequencing used blood. The TCR was taken from a woman aged 18-29 years with Graves' ophthalmopathy. The CDR3: CASRLSSGELFF. Here the CDR3 DNA reads TGTGCCAGCAGACTAAGCAGCGGGGAGCTGTTTTTT.